Presented here are 26 T cell receptor beta chains from one specimen sequenced in a study of T-cell reconstitution after alpha-beta-depleted transplantation in children (dated by TCRdb to 2016 to 2017). The method behind the library was PCR. The sequencer was an Illumina HiSeq 2500. Molecular barcoding was employed in the preparation of TCR libraries, with unique molecular identifiers being used to normalize TCRbeta repertoire quantification. The public reads were reanalyzed by TCRdb: fastp trimming at Q25, MiXCR alignment, in-frame beta chains only. Each CDR3 protein appears once, grouped with its most common genes and DNA. A total of nearly 200,000 distinct CDR3 sequences appear in this sample, approximately 6.8% of them only once. Clones ranked in the top ten supply under 6% of the sample. This specimen's treatment or condition label, interpreted: allogeneic hematopoietic cell transplantation with graft depleted of TCRalphabeta T cells and CD19 B cells.

Sequenced here: PBMCs, sampled before TCRalphabeta/CD19-depleted stem cell transplant. Receptors originate from a girl under two years old with combined immunodeficiency, due to receive a stem cell transplant.

In regard to this clonotype: Since a much larger clone is just one base distant, this may be a read error. A read error is likely, as this CDR3 ends without the conserved phenylalanine or tryptophan. This chain links TRBV29-1 with TRBJ1-1, with 8 bases aligning to TRBD1. J lost 1 base, V lost 6 bases, and 7 bases had no gene match. This CDR3 has 14 residues. The germline V gene encodes CDR1 SQVTM and CDR2 ANQGSEA. CDR3 bases: TGCAGCGTGGCCCTGGGACAGGCGAACACTGAAGCTTTCTGT. This encodes CSVALGQANTEAFC.

This clonotype was picked up many times. The chain couples TRBV4-3 to TRBJ1-3; no definite D call. CDR1 is LGHNA and CDR2 is YSLEER in the germline V gene. V gave up 0 bases and J gave up 0 bases, with 12 bases separating them. CDR3 size: 17 residues. CDR3 region: CASSQDLGEISGNTIYF. The CDR3 coding sequence is TGCGCCAGCAGCCAAGATTTAGGCGAAATCTCTGGAAACACCATATATTTT.

The sample holds many counts of this clonotype. The gene calls are TRBV29-1 and TRBJ1-2; D is undetermined. Germline CDR1 is SQVTM and CDR2 is ANQGSEA. The CDR3 is 11 amino acids. V was pared by 5 bases and J by 2 bases, with 6 bases between. The CDR3 nucleotides are TGCAGCGTTCGGGAAAACTATGGCTACACCTTC. It specifies CSVRENYGYTF.

This clonotype was seen repeatedly, ten times or more. The chain employs TRBV29-1 and TRBJ2-2; no firm D call. The CDR3 extends over 12 amino acids. Germline V gene data show CDR1 as SQVTM and CDR2 as ANQGSEA. V was clipped by 5 bases and J by 5 bases, with 9 bases between them. CDR3 DNA sequence: TGCAGCGTTTCCAGAGGTACCGGGGAGCTGTTTTTT. The encoded protein is CSVSRGTGELFF.

This clonotype was counted only a few times. The J gene is TRBJ1-2, the V gene TRBV19, with a weak D call TRBD1 (5 bases). The CDR3 consists of 13 residues. Deletions cut 1 base from V and 4 bases from J, with 7 bases between. Looked up from germline, CDR1 is LNHDA and CDR2 is SQIVND (reference sequence). In DNA, the CDR3 is TGTGCCAGTAGTATAGTCGGGGCCTATGGCTACACCTTC. Its protein product is CASSIVGAYGYTF.

This clonotype was counted ten times or more. The rearrangement links TRBV4-3 to TRBJ2-3; D ambiguous. Germline V gives CDR1 LGHNA, CDR2 YSLEER. V gave up 1 base and J gave up 3 bases, with 11 bases separating them. The CDR3 is made up of 15 amino acids. This chain's CDR3 is CASSQVGSRTDTQYF. The CDR3 nucleotides are TGCGCCAGCAGCCAAGTCGGGTCCCGTACAGATACGCAGTATTTT.

This clonotype showed up many times. The J gene is TRBJ2-7, the V gene TRBV14; TRBD1 matches 8 bases. The V gene's germline CDR1 is SGHDN and CDR2 FVKESK. The CDR3 is 15 residues long. Losses at the gene ends were 5 bases for V and 3 bases for J; bases not matched to a gene: 9. CDR3 in DNA: TGTGCCAGCAGCTCAGGACAGGGTCGGTTCTACGAGCAGTACTTC. Residues: CASSSGQGRFYEQYF.

This clonotype was picked up many times. The rearrangement joins TRBV5-6 to TRBJ2-7; 8 nucleotides align to TRBD2. Germline trimming cut 4 bases from V and 3 bases from J; bases unmatched to any gene: 3. CDR1 SGHDT and CDR2 YYEEEE come from the germline V gene. The CDR3 loop spans 13 amino acids. DNA of the CDR3: TGTGCCAGCAGCCCGGGACTAGTCTACGAGCAGTACTTC. Encoded protein: CASSPGLVYEQYF.

This clonotype has at least ten counts. DNA for the CDR3: TGTGCCAGCCGGGGGACAGATGCCTACGAGCAGTACTTC. This codes for CASRGTDAYEQYF. The chain employs TRBV2 and TRBJ2-7; TRBD1 might be the D (7 bases). Trimming cost V 8 bases and J 2 bases, with 13 bases left between them. Germline loops: CDR1 SNHLY, CDR2 FYNNEI. The CDR3 extends over 13 amino acids.

This clonotype was counted many times. The chain recombines TRBV10-2 with TRBJ2-2; perhaps TRBD2 as D (6 bases). The length of the CDR3 is 11 residues. The germline gives CDR1 WSHSY, CDR2 SAAADI. Trimming shortened V by 8 bases and J by 11 bases, and 12 bases separated the two germline ends. In DNA form, the CDR3 reads TGCGCCAGCGGGGAGGAGGCCGAGCTGTTTTTT. Translation: CASGEEAELFF.

This clonotype was seen ten or more times. The V call is TRBV12-3 or TRBV12-4, the J call TRBJ2-5; D call uncertain. Deletions cut 1 base from V and 2 bases from J, with 11 bases between. This CDR3 has 15 amino acids. In DNA form, the CDR3 reads TGTGCCAGCAGTTTAGTTTGGACCCGACAAGAGACCCAGTACTTC. Its protein product is CASSLVWTRQETQYF.

The genes are TRBV7-9 and TRBJ1-2, with a weak D call TRBD1 (5 bases). The ends were cut back, 2 bases at V and 6 bases at J, with 13 bases in the middle. Per the germline V gene, CDR1 is SEHNR and CDR2 is FQNEAQ (reference sequence). The CDR3 extends over 14 amino acids. The CDR3, as DNA: TGTGCCAGCAGCTTAACCGAGGGGCCTAATGGCTACACCTTC. This encodes CASSLTEGPNGYTF. Filled out from reference TRBV7-9 and TRBJ1-2, the complete variable domain reads DTGVSQNPRHKITKRGQNVTFRCDPISEHNRLYWYRQTLGQGPEFLTYFQNEAQLEKSRLLSDRFSAERPKGSFSTLEIQRTEQGDSAMYLCASSLTEGPNGYTFGSGTRLTVV.

This clonotype was seen repeatedly, ten times or more. This sequence joins TRBV29-1 and TRBJ1-1; 7 bases map to TRBD1. The trim removed 7 bases at V and 0 bases at J, leaving 8 bases unmatched. Germline V gene lookup returns CDR1 SQVTM and CDR2 ANQGSEA. CDR3 size: 14 residues. CDR3 protein: CSGEGAKMNTEAFF. The CDR3 DNA reads TGCAGCGGAGAGGGGGCTAAGATGAACACTGAAGCTTTCTTT.

This clonotype was seen repeatedly, ten times or more. CDR3: CASSWQGSTGELFF. The CDR3 DNA reads TGTGCCAGCAGTTGGCAGGGTAGCACCGGGGAGCTGTTTTTT. The chain has TRBV28 and TRBJ2-2, with D possibly TRBD1 on 5 matching bases. The V end lost 4 bases, the J end lost 4 bases, and 10 bases lay between the germline ends. In germline, CDR1 is MDHEN, CDR2 SYDVKM. The CDR3 spans 14 residues. Full variable domain (missing parts from reference TRBV28 and TRBJ2-2): DVKVTQSSRYLVKRTGEKVFLECVQDMDHENMFWYRQDPGLGLRLIYFSYDVKMKEKGDIPEGYSVSREKKERFSLILESASTNQTSMYLCASSWQGSTGELFFGEGSRLTVL.

This clonotype has ten or more counts. For the CDR3, the DNA is TGTGCCAGCAGGTACGAGGGACAGATTGGAGGCTACGAGCAGTACTTC. As protein: CASRYEGQIGGYEQYF. V and J are TRBV28 and TRBJ2-7; 7 bases line up with TRBD1. Germline V CDR1 and CDR2: MDHEN, SYDVKM. The CDR3 runs 16 residues. J was trimmed by 3 bases and V by 6 bases; bases with no gene match: 14.

Many counts were recorded for this clonotype. The chain is built from TRBV12-3 or TRBV12-4 and TRBJ1-5; no firm D call. The CDR3 has 13 amino acids. Trimming removed 3 bases from V and 3 bases from J, with 6 bases in between. Here the CDR3 reads CASSFGLNQPQHF. The CDR3 coding sequence is TGTGCCAGCAGTTTCGGGCTCAATCAGCCCCAGCATTTT.

This clonotype was detected many times. The V gene is TRBV29-1, the J gene TRBJ2-7; a weak D match, TRBD1 (6 bases). The germline V and J ends were trimmed by 7 bases and 4 bases, with 17 bases remaining between them. Germline CDR1 SQVTM, CDR2 ANQGSEA. The CDR3 is made up of 13 amino acids. The CDR3 region is CSASQGFGYEQYF. CDR3 DNA sequence: TGCAGCGCATCACAGGGCTTCGGGTACGAGCAGTACTTC.

Notes on this clonotype: A read error may explain this, as a much larger clone is one base away. V and J are TRBV12-3 or TRBV12-4 and TRBJ2-1, with 7 bases fitting TRBD1. Unmatched junction bases numbered 7, after V lost 3 bases and J lost 11 bases. The CDR3 length is 13 residues. CDR3 in DNA: TGTGCCAGCAGTTTGGGGACAGTAAATAAGCAGTTCTTC. Translating it yields CASSLGTVNKQFF.

This clonotype was seen more than once but under ten times. The chain links TRBV18 to TRBJ2-1, with D possibly TRBD2 on 5 matching bases. Trimming shortened V by 3 bases and J by 7 bases, and 16 bases separated the two germline ends. The V gene's germline CDR1 is KGHSH and CDR2 LQKENI. The CDR3 sequence is 15 residues long. The CDR3 spells CASSPPGFSGNEQFF. CDR3 nucleotide sequence: TGTGCCAGCTCACCCCCGGGGTTTTCGGGGAATGAGCAGTTCTTC.

This clonotype appeared many times. This chain links TRBV20-1 with TRBJ1-5; D gene uncertain. V was trimmed by 6 bases and J by 6 bases, leaving 18 bases between them. The CDR3 sequence is 14 residues long. Germline V gene data show CDR1 as DFQATT and CDR2 as SNEGSKA (reference sequence). The CDR3 DNA reads TGCAGTGCCCCTAAGCGGGGTAGAGGTCAGCCCCAGCATTTT. It translates to CSAPKRGRGQPQHF.

This clonotype occurred many times. The chain uses TRBV7-8 and TRBJ1-1; D is possibly TRBD1 (6 bases). Germline V CDR1 and CDR2: SGHVS, FQNEAQ. Trimming took off 11 bases at V and 8 bases at J, with 15 bases between the two ends. The CDR3 is 11 residues long. Here the CDR3 reads CALYGGREAFF. CDR3 coding DNA: TGTGCCTTGTACGGGGGGCGGGAAGCTTTCTTT.

This clonotype was observed at least ten times. The chain recombines TRBV14 with TRBJ1-3; D is undetermined. The CDR3 totals 15 residues. V lost 3 bases, J lost 0 bases, and 9 bases lay in between. The germline CDR1 and CDR2 sequences are SGHDN and FVKESK. CDR3 nucleotide sequence: TGTGCCAGCAGCCAGGACGGTACCTCTGGAAACACCATATATTTT. Protein product: CASSQDGTSGNTIYF.

This clonotype was counted many times. The V gene is TRBV2, the J gene TRBJ2-7; D unclear. CDR3 length: 14 amino acids. V lost 3 bases and J lost 4, with 13 bases in between. From germline, CDR1 is SNHLY and CDR2 FYNNEI. CDR3 nucleotides: TGTGCCAGCAGTGACCGCTTGGGCTATTACGAGCAGTACTTC. It specifies CASSDRLGYYEQYF.

The V call is TRBV6-2 or TRBV6-3, the J call TRBJ2-7, with 11 bases identical to TRBD2. CDR3 length: 17 amino acids. J lost 0 bases, V lost 6 bases, and 10 bases had no gene match. Per the germline V gene, CDR1 is MNHEY and CDR2 is SVGEGT. The DNA of the CDR3 is TGTGCCAGCAGACTCTGGGGACTAGCGGATAGCTCCTACGAGCAGTACTTC. It encodes CASRLWGLADSSYEQYF.

This clonotype was picked up many times. The rearrangement joins TRBV28 to TRBJ2-5, with 12 bases fitting TRBD2. The CDR3 extends over 19 amino acids. Germline CDR1 is MDHEN and CDR2 is SYDVKM. V shed 4 bases and J 3 bases; nucleotides not matched to a gene: 15. CDR3 DNA: TGTGCCAGCAGTTCAACTAGCGGGAGGCCGGCGCGGGGAAAAGAGACCCAGTACTTC. Its protein product is CASSSTSGRPARGKETQYF.

This clonotype was recorded many times. The V and J genes are TRBV12-3 or TRBV12-4 and TRBJ1-3; D is uncertain. There are 16 residues in the CDR3. V lost 3 bases and J 0 bases, leaving 12 bases between the germline ends. The CDR3 region has the DNA TGTGCCAGCAGTTTTGGATTCGGTGCCTCTGGAAACACCATATATTTT. It yields the protein CASSFGFGASGNTIYF.